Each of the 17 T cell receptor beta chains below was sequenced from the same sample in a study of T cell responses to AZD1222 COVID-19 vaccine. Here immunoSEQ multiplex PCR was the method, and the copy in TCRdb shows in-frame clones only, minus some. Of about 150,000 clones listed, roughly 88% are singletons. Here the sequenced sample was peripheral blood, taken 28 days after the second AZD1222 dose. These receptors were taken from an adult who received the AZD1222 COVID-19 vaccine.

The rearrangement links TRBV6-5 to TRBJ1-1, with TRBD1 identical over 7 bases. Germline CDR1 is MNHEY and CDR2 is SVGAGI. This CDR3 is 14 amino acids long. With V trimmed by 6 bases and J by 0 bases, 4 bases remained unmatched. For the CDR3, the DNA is TGTGCCAGCAGGACGACAGGGATGAACACTGAAGCTTTCTTT. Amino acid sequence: CASRTTGMNTEAFF.

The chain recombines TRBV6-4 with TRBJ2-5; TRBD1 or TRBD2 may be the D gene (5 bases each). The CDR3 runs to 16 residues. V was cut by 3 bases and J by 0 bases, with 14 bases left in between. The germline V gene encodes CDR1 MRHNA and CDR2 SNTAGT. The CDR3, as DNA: TGTGCCAGCAGTGATTGGGGACGAGTGTACCAAGAGACCCAGTACTTC. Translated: CASSDWGRVYQETQYF.

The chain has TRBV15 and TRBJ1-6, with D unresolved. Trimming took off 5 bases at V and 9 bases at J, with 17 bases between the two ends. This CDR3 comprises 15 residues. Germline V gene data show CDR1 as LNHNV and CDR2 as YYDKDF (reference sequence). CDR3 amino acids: CATSRWSLGGSPLHF. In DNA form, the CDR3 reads TGTGCCACCAGCCGGTGGTCTTTAGGAGGTTCACCCCTCCACTTT.

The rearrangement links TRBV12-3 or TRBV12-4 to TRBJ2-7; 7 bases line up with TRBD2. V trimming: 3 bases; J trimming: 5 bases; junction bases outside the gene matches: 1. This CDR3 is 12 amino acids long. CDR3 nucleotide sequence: TGTGCCAGCAGTTTTCGGGGGGACGAGCAGTACTTC. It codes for CASSFRGDEQYF.

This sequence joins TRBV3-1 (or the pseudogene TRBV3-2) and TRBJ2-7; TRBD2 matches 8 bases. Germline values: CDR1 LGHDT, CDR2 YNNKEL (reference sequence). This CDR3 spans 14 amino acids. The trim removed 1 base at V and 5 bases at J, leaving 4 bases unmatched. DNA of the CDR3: TGTGCCAGCAGCCAAGCGGGGGGGCCGAACGAGCAGTACTTC. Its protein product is CASSQAGGPNEQYF.

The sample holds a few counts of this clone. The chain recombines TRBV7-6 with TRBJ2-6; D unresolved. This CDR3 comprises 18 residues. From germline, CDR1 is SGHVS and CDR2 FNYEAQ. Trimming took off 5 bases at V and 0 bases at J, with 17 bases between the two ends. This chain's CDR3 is CASSAAARLHSGANVLTF. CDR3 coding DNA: TGTGCCAGCAGCGCCGCGGCCCGTCTACACTCTGGGGCCAACGTCCTGACTTTC.

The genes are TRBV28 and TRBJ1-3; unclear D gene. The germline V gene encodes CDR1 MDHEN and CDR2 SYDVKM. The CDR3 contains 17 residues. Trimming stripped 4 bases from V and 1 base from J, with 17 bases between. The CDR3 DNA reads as TGTGCCAGCAGTTCCCCTGGCAGGTGGAGTTCTGGAAACACCATATATTTT. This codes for CASSSPGRWSSGNTIYF.

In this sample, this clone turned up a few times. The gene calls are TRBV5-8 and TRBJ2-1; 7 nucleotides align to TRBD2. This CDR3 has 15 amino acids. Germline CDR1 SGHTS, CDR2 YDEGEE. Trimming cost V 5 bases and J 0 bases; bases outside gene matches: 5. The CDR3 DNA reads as TGTGCCAGCAGTCTCGGGGGGAGCTCCTACAATGAGCAGTTCTTC. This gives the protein CASSLGGSSYNEQFF.

The CDR3 DNA follows: TGTGCCATCAGTGAGCCCGACAGGGGAGGTGGTGGCTACACCTTC. Translation gives CAISEPDRGGGGYTF. The chain links TRBV10-3 to TRBJ1-2, with 8 bases lining up with TRBD1. The germline gives CDR1 ENHRY, CDR2 SYGVKD. With V trimmed by 2 bases and J by 7 bases, 9 bases remained unmatched. The CDR3 is made up of 15 amino acids.

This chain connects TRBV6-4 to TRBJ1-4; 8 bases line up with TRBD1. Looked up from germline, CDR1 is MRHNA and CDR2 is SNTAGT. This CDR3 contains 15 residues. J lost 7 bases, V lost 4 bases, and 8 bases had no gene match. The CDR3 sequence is CASSARQGSGEKLFF. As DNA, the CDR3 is TGTGCCAGCAGTGCGCGACAGGGGTCTGGTGAAAAACTGTTTTTT.

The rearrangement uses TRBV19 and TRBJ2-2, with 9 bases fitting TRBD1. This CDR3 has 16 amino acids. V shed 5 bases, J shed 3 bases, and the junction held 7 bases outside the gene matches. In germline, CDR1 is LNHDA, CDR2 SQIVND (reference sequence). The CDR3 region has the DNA TGTGCCAGTAGTTCCGGGACAGGGTTACACACCGGGGAGCTGTTTTTT. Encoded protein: CASSSGTGLHTGELFF.

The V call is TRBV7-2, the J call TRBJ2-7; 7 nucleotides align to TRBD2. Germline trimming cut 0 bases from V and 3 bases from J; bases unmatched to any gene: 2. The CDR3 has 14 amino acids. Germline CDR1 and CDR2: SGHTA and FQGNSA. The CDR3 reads CASSLAGTNYEQYF. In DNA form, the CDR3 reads TGTGCCAGCAGCTTAGCCGGGACTAACTACGAGCAGTACTTC. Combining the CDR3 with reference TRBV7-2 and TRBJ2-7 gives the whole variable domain GAGVSQSPSNKVTEKGKDVELRCDPISGHTALYWYRQSLGQGLEFLIYFQGNSAPDKSGLPSDRFSAERTGGSVSTLTIQRTQQEDSAVYLCASSLAGTNYEQYFGPGTRLTVT.

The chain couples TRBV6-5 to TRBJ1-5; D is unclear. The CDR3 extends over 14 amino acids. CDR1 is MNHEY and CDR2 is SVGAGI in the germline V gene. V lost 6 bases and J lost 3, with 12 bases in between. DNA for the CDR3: TGTGCCAGCAGCCTGGACCGAAACAATCAGCCCCAGCATTTT. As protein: CASSLDRNNQPQHF.

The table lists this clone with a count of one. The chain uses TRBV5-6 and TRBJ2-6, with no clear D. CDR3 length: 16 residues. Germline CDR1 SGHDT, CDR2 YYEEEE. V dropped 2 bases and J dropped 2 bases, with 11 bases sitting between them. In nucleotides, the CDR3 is TGTGCCAGCAGCTTTACTTCAATCCCTGGGGCCAACGTCCTGACTTTC. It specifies CASSFTSIPGANVLTF. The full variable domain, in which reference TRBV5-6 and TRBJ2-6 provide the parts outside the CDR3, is DAGVTQSPTHLIKTRGQQVTLRCSPKSGHDTVSWYQQALGQGPQFIFQYYEEEERQRGNFPDRFSGHQFPNYSSELNVNALLLGDSALYLCASSFTSIPGANVLTFGAGSRLTVL.

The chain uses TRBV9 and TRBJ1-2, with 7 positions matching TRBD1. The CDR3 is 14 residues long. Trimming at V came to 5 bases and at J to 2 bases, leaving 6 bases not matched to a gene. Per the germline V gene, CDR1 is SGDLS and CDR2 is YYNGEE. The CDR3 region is CASSRQGGNYGYTF. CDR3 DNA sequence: TGTGCCAGCAGTCGACAGGGCGGAAACTATGGCTACACCTTC. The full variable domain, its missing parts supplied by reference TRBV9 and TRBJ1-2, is DSGVTQTPKHLITATGQRVTLRCSPRSGDLSVYWYQQSLDQGLQFLIQYYNGEERAKGNILERFSAQQFPDLHSELNLSSLELGDSALYFCASSRQGGNYGYTFGSGTRLTVV.

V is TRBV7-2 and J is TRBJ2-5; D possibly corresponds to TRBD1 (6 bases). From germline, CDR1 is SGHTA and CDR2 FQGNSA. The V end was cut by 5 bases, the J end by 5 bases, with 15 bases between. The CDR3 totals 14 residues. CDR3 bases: TGTGCCAGCAGCCTCACGTCAGGGGTTGAGACCCAGTACTTC. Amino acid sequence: CASSLTSGVETQYF.

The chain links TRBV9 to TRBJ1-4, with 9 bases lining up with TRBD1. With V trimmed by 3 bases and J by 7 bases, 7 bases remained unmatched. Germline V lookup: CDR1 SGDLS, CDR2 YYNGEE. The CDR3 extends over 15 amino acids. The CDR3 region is CASSGVQGASEKLFF. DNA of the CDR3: TGTGCCAGCAGCGGGGTACAGGGGGCGAGTGAAAAACTGTTTTTT.